The entry below describes one T cell receptor beta chain. This sample is part of a study of blood T cell repertoires in COVID-19. Study-level information: Sources were T cells, B-cell-depleted T cells, or PBMCs; the material itself was cDNA or gDNA.

The J segment lost 8 bases and the V segment lost 2 bases, leaving 5 bases of the junction unmatched. The CDR3 runs 14 residues. Germline CDR1 is MNHNS and CDR2 is SASEGT. Original analysis: Reference gene primer amplification gave nucleated cell count estimates. Clones were read by immunoSEQ multiplex PCR, and TCRdb kept only the in-frame ones, dropping some. That table furnishes V, J and clone size, whereas the DNA furnished D and trimming. In the table there are approximately 200,000 clones, around 83% of which are singletons. Specimen: peripheral blood. The J gene is TRBJ1-2, the V gene TRBV6-1, with 10 bases that match TRBD1. This clonotype was sampled from a woman aged 50 to 60 with acute or convalescent COVID-19. CDR3 sequence (DNA): TGTGCCAGCAGTGAAATCGGGACAGGGGTCGGCTACACCTTC. Amino acid sequence: CASSEIGTGVGYTF.